The sequence of this T cell receptor beta chain was determined in a study of blood T cells in healthy people across ages. Study conclusions and caveats: Long-lived donors carried more naive CD4+ cells and greater diversity than aged donors.

As regards this clonotype: What it binds is not known.

It was with a sample-barcoded 5' primer and a J-beta primer mix that a second PCR of about 6 to 11 cycles was run. MiXCR, applied by TCRdb to the 5' RACE reads, yields one record per CDR3 protein. This table has roughly 830,000 distinct CDR3 sequences, about 62% appearing once. Staff drew roughly 10 milliliters of peripheral blood from each donor. Germline CDR1 is SGHAT and CDR2 is FQNNGV. Trimming left V 3 bases short and J 1 base short, with 8 bases between. The CDR3 length is 14 residues. This TCR derives from a man younger than 40 in good health. The sequencing sample was made of blood. The chain couples TRBV11-2 to TRBJ2-3; unclear D gene. The CDR3 sequence is CASSFNPGTDTQYF. The CDR3 nucleotides read TGTGCCAGCAGCTTTAACCCGGGCACAGATACGCAGTATTTT.